This passage covers 17 T cell receptor beta chains from one sample sequenced in a study of blood T cell repertoires in COVID-19. The data were produced by immunoSEQ multiplex PCR, yet TCRdb's version contains in-frame clones alone and is incomplete. The repertoire includes 150,000 to 200,000 clones, about 88% of them detected once, and 5% to 6.5% sits in the top ten. The specimen sequenced was peripheral blood. The source of these receptors is a man between 35 and 55 years old with active or convalescent COVID-19.

The chain is built from TRBV5-1 and TRBJ2-6, with D maybe TRBD1 (6 bases). The CDR3 contains 15 residues. Trimming stripped 4 bases from V and 0 bases from J, with 8 bases between. Germline assignment: CDR1 SGHRS and CDR2 YFSETQ. CDR3 protein: CASSKDSSGANVLTF. CDR3 in DNA: TGCGCCAGCAGCAAGGACAGCTCTGGGGCCAACGTCCTGACTTTC.

The chain links TRBV7-2 to TRBJ2-3, with 8 nucleotides matching TRBD1. J gave up 1 base and V 3 bases, and 3 bases lay outside the gene matches. This CDR3 spans 15 amino acids. The germline V gene encodes CDR1 SGHTA and CDR2 FQGNSA. The CDR3 DNA reads TGTGCCAGCAGCTTCCCGGGACAGGGCACAGATACGCAGTATTTT. This translates into CASSFPGQGTDTQYF. Filled out from reference TRBV7-2 and TRBJ2-3, the complete variable domain reads GAGVSQSPSNKVTEKGKDVELRCDPISGHTALYWYRQSLGQGLEFLIYFQGNSAPDKSGLPSDRFSAERTGGSVSTLTIQRTQQEDSAVYLCASSFPGQGTDTQYFGPGTRLTVL.

The chain carries TRBV29-1 and TRBJ1-5; 9 bases map to TRBD1. Germline V gene sequence: CDR1 SQVTM, CDR2 ANQGSEA. Germline trimming cut 5 bases from V and 5 bases from J; bases unmatched to any gene: 1. The CDR3 runs to 12 residues. Written as DNA, the CDR3 is TGCAGCGTTAGACAGGGGGATCAGCCCCAGCATTTT. It yields the protein CSVRQGDQPQHF.

The chain links TRBV12-3 or TRBV12-4 to TRBJ2-2, with D hard to call. This CDR3 spans 13 amino acids. The V gene lost 6 bases and the J gene lost 0 bases, with 5 bases spanning the gap. CDR3 residues: CASRLTNTGELFF. The DNA of the CDR3 is TGTGCCAGCAGACTGACGAACACCGGGGAGCTGTTTTTT.

The DNA of the CDR3 is TGTGCCAGCAGTTTACTATCTTCCGGGACAGGCGGAAATCAGCCCCAGCATTTT. It codes for CASSLLSSGTGGNQPQHF. The chain combines TRBV27 with TRBJ1-5; 8 bases are a match to TRBD1. The CDR3 covers 18 residues. The V gene's germline CDR1 is MNHEY and CDR2 SMNVEV (reference sequence). V shed 2 bases, J shed 4 bases, and the junction held 13 bases outside the gene matches.

The rearrangement uses TRBV5-1 and TRBJ1-5, with no clear D. The CDR3 contains 13 residues. V was pared by 5 bases and J by 6 bases, with 12 bases between. Germline values: CDR1 SGHRS, CDR2 YFSETQ. The chain's CDR3 is CASSPEGGQPQHF. The CDR3 DNA follows: TGCGCCAGCAGTCCCGAGGGTGGTCAGCCCCAGCATTTT. The whole variable domain, remainder taken from reference TRBV5-1 and TRBJ1-5, is KAGVTQTPRYLIKTRGQQVTLSCSPISGHRSVSWYQQTPGQGLQFLFEYFSETQRNKGNFPGRFSGRQFSNSRSEMNVSTLELGDSALYLCASSPEGGQPQHFGDGTRLSIL.

The chain couples TRBV29-1 to TRBJ2-5; D remains unclear. The CDR3 extends over 12 amino acids. The germline CDR1 and CDR2 sequences are SQVTM and ANQGSEA. Trimming pared 0 bases from V and 5 bases from J, leaving 7 bases between. The DNA for the CDR3 is TGCAGCGTTGAAGACGCCAGTGAGACCCAGTACTTC. Protein sequence: CSVEDASETQYF.

The chain recombines TRBV11-3 with TRBJ1-5; 9 bases line up with TRBD1. Germline CDR1 is SGHNT and CDR2 is YENEEA. J lost 7 bases, V lost 3 bases, and 7 bases had no gene match. The CDR3 loop spans 15 amino acids. The CDR3 reads CASSFGTGGGQPQHF. In DNA, the CDR3 is TGTGCCAGCAGCTTTGGAACAGGGGGCGGGCAGCCCCAGCATTTT.

The chain is built from TRBV5-6 and TRBJ2-2, with 7 positions matching TRBD1. The CDR3 length is 15 residues. With V trimmed by 4 bases and J by 4 bases, 7 bases remained unmatched. Per the germline V gene, CDR1 is SGHDT and CDR2 is YYEEEE. The CDR3 DNA follows: TGTGCCAGCAGCAACCCACAGGGGCCCACCGGGGAGCTGTTTTTT. Translating gives CASSNPQGPTGELFF.

The rearrangement links TRBV7-9 to TRBJ1-2; no reliable D call. Germline V gives CDR1 SEHNR, CDR2 FQNEAQ (reference sequence). The CDR3 is made up of 13 amino acids. The V and J ends lost 1 base and 8 bases respectively, with 11 bases between them. CDR3 sequence: CASSLGNARGYTF. The CDR3 bases are TGTGCCAGCAGCTTAGGTAACGCCAGGGGCTACACCTTC. Drawing the rest from reference TRBV7-9 and TRBJ1-2, the complete variable domain is DTGVSQNPRHKITKRGQNVTFRCDPISEHNRLYWYRQTLGQGPEFLTYFQNEAQLEKSRLLSDRFSAERPKGSFSTLEIQRTEQGDSAMYLCASSLGNARGYTFGSGTRLTVV.

The chain couples TRBV9 to TRBJ1-3, with D perhaps matching TRBD1 (5 bases). V lost 2 bases and J lost 0, with 6 bases in between. Per the germline V gene, CDR1 is SGDLS and CDR2 is YYNGEE. The CDR3 has 14 residues. The CDR3 nucleotides are TGTGCCAGCAGCGTCAGGGTCTCTGGAAACACCATATATTTT. Translating it yields CASSVRVSGNTIYF.

This clone was seen just once. The V and J genes are TRBV3-1 (or the pseudogene TRBV3-2) and TRBJ1-4; D may be TRBD1 (5 bases). This CDR3 region has 15 residues. Trimming took off 4 bases at V and 9 bases at J, with 18 bases between the two ends. The germline gives CDR1 LGHDT, CDR2 YNNKEL (reference sequence). This CDR3 is CASSLFWGGSKKLFF. Here the CDR3 DNA reads TGTGCCAGCAGCCTGTTTTGGGGGGGATCGAAAAAACTGTTTTTT.

This chain links TRBV28 with TRBJ1-5, with D hard to call. The V and J ends lost 3 bases and 16 bases respectively, with 13 bases between them. From germline, CDR1 is MDHEN and CDR2 SYDVKM. The CDR3 sequence is 11 residues long. CDR3 loop: CASSLVGREHF. Written as DNA, the CDR3 is TGTGCCAGCAGTTTGGTAGGTCGGGAACATTTT.

The chain carries TRBV11-2 and TRBJ2-3; D gene uncertain. V was pared by 5 bases and J by 4 bases, with 19 bases between. Looked up from germline, CDR1 is SGHAT and CDR2 is FQNNGV. The CDR3 consists of 16 residues. CDR3 amino acids: CASSPLGAKVADTQYF. For the CDR3, the DNA is TGTGCCAGCAGCCCCCTAGGAGCGAAGGTCGCAGATACGCAGTATTTT.

The chain couples TRBV6-6 to TRBJ2-7; no firm D call. Germline assignment: CDR1 MNHNY and CDR2 SVGAGI (reference sequence). With 2 bases removed from V and 3 bases from J, the gap between germline ends came to 11 bases. The CDR3 runs to 14 residues. The DNA of the CDR3 is TGTGCCAGCAGTTACCCGGTGAGCTTCTACGAGCAGTACTTC. Translation gives CASSYPVSFYEQYF.

V and J are TRBV2 and TRBJ2-3, with D perhaps TRBD1 (6 bases). This CDR3 has 16 amino acids. CDR1 is SNHLY and CDR2 is FYNNEI in the germline V gene. V shed 0 bases and J shed 3 bases, with 13 bases lying between them. The CDR3 DNA reads as TGTGCCAGCAGTGAAGCGACAGGTATTCTGACAGATACGCAGTATTTT. This sequence encodes CASSEATGILTDTQYF.

The chain recombines TRBV6-5 with TRBJ1-6; D gene uncertain. The length of the CDR3 is 15 residues. CDR1 is MNHEY and CDR2 is SVGAGI in the germline V gene. Trimming left V 7 bases short and J 3 bases short, with 13 bases between. CDR3 DNA sequence: TGTGCCAGCACCCTGGAGGCAAACTATAATTCACCCCTCCACTTT. As protein: CASTLEANYNSPLHF.